A single sample is the source of the 9 T cell receptor beta chains below, sequenced in a study of glioma-infiltrating T cells. Using RNA template, CDR3s of TCR alpha and beta were amplified with iRepertoire arm-PCR. MiXCR, run by TCRdb on the multiplex PCR reads, gives a single entry per CDR3 protein. Among about 9,200 distinct CDR3 sequences listed, 45% to 65% were seen once. The specimen was glioma tissue, nonneoplastic brain tissue, or PBMCs (not recorded which). These receptors all come from a human donor with low-grade glioma or glioblastoma, undergoing nonglioma brain surgery, or in good health (not recorded which).

This clonotype was observed at least ten times. V and J are TRBV29-1 and TRBJ1-1; no reliable D call. The germline V gene encodes CDR1 SQVTM and CDR2 ANQGSEA. V shed 7 bases and J shed 1 base, with 7 bases lying between them. This CDR3 is 11 amino acids long. The CDR3 loop is CSARRNTEAFF. The DNA of the CDR3 is TGCAGCGCCCGCAGGAACACTGAAGCTTTCTTT.

Sample share makes this clonotype medium-sized. V usage is TRBV12-5 and J usage is TRBJ2-1; TRBD2 matches 9 bases. Germline CDR1 is LGHNT and CDR2 is FRNRAP. Unmatched junction bases numbered 8, after V lost 8 bases and J lost 9 bases. CDR3 length: 13 amino acids. The CDR3 DNA follows: TGTGCTAGTACCCTAGCGGGACTAGGTGAGCAGTTCTTC. It yields the protein CASTLAGLGEQFF.

This clonotype has at least ten counts. J is TRBJ1-2 and V is TRBV12-3 or TRBV12-4, with D maybe TRBD1 (5 bases). Trimming pared 7 bases from V and 5 bases from J, leaving 23 bases between. CDR3 length: 16 amino acids. The CDR3 DNA reads as TGTGCCAGCACCGAGGGACGTAGGCAGCCTATTTATGGCTACACCTTC. It translates to CASTEGRRQPIYGYTF.

This clonotype came up a few times. A read error may be the cause here, since a much bigger clone is one base away. The chain recombines TRBV6-1 with TRBJ2-7, with a tentative D call TRBD2 (5 bases). The germline V gene has CDR1 MNHNS and CDR2 SASEGT. The CDR3 runs to 15 residues. V was clipped by 6 bases and J by 3 bases, with 18 bases between them. The CDR3 DNA is TGTGCCAGCAGCCTCGCCGGGCGGGCGGTCTACGAGCAGTACTTC. Protein sequence: CASSLAGRAVYEQYF.

A note on this clonotype: A read error may produce the germline difference seen at one junction end. The chain links TRBV7-2 to TRBJ1-5, with D uncertain. There are 13 residues in the CDR3. Germline values: CDR1 SGHTA, CDR2 FQGNSA. The CDR3 reads CSSSLVSNKPPPF. CDR3 DNA: TGTTCCAGCAGCTTAGTTTCAAACAAGCCCCCGCCTTTT.

Remarks on this clonotype: In this CDR3 the conserved last residue, phenylalanine or tryptophan, is missing, so a read error is likely. The chain couples TRBV2 to TRBJ1-3; a possible D gene is TRBD1 (5 bases). The CDR3 loop spans 14 amino acids. Germline V gene lookup returns CDR1 SNHLY and CDR2 FYNNEI. CDR3 region: CPSSPGTPGNTIYL. In DNA, the CDR3 is TGTCCCAGCAGTCCAGGGACGCCTGGAAACACCATATATCTT.

This clonotype is labeled medium-sized. The rearrangement joins TRBV20-1 to TRBJ1-1; tentative D call: TRBD1 (5 bases). This CDR3 has 15 amino acids. CDR1 and CDR2 (germline): DFQATT, SNEGSKA (reference sequence). Trimming took off 3 bases at V and 0 bases at J, with 14 bases between the two ends. CDR3 sequence: CSARGDQRMNTEAFF. DNA of the CDR3: TGCAGTGCTAGGGGGGACCAAAGGATGAACACTGAAGCTTTCTTT.

This clonotype was found many times. V usage is TRBV2 and J usage is TRBJ2-2; 7 bases align to TRBD2. The CDR3 is 14 amino acids. V trimming: 7 bases; J trimming: 2 bases; junction bases outside the gene matches: 4. The germline V gene has CDR1 SNHLY and CDR2 FYNNEI. CDR3 sequence (DNA): TGTGCCAGCAAGAAGCGGGATAACACCGGGGAGCTGTTTTTT. The encoded protein is CASKKRDNTGELFF.

This clonotype showed up many times. V is TRBV5-1 and J is TRBJ1-2; D ambiguous. Trimming left V 1 base short and J 0 bases short, with 13 bases between. The V gene's germline CDR1 is SGHRS and CDR2 YFSETQ. The CDR3 is 16 residues long. The CDR3 loop reads CASSLQLAQANYGYTF. The CDR3 coding sequence is TGCGCCAGCAGCTTGCAATTAGCTCAAGCTAACTATGGCTACACCTTC.